The next 23 T cell receptor beta chains were all read from a single sample in a study of blood T cell repertoires in COVID-19. Method: immunoSEQ multiplex PCR; TCRdb's copy keeps in-frame clones and lacks some. The sample consists of tens of thousands of clones, over 65% of them appearing once. Sequencing was performed on peripheral blood. Source of these receptors: a human donor in a cohort sampled during active COVID-19.

The V and J genes are TRBV28 and TRBJ2-1, with 8 positions matching TRBD2. The CDR3 length is 16 residues. Trimming took 7 bases from V and 6 from J; bases not matched to a gene: 14. Germline V lookup: CDR1 MDHEN, CDR2 SYDVKM. The CDR3 DNA follows: TGTGCCAGCACGGGCCTCCTGGGACTAGGGCTCAATGAGCAGTTCTTC. It codes for CASTGLLGLGLNEQFF.

The V call is TRBV5-1, the J call TRBJ2-1; no reliable D call. Per the germline V gene, CDR1 is SGHRS and CDR2 is YFSETQ. The CDR3 length is 16 residues. V was clipped by 0 bases and J by 4 bases, with 14 bases between them. The CDR3 sequence is CASSLEAGKGYNEQFF. CDR3 bases: TGCGCCAGCAGCTTGGAGGCAGGTAAAGGATACAATGAGCAGTTCTTC. Full variable domain (outside the CDR3, taken from reference TRBV5-1 and TRBJ2-1): KAGVTQTPRYLIKTRGQQVTLSCSPISGHRSVSWYQQTPGQGLQFLFEYFSETQRNKGNFPGRFSGRQFSNSRSEMNVSTLELGDSALYLCASSLEAGKGYNEQFFGPGTRLTVL.

The V and J genes are TRBV5-1 and TRBJ2-6; 7 nucleotides align to TRBD1. The germline CDR1 and CDR2 sequences are SGHRS and YFSETQ. The CDR3 consists of 20 residues. The J segment lost 2 bases and the V segment lost 4 bases, leaving 18 bases of the junction unmatched. CDR3 region: CASSPVSFSQTGAGANVLTF. In nucleotides, the CDR3 is TGCGCCAGCAGCCCTGTGAGTTTCTCTCAAACAGGGGCTGGGGCCAACGTCCTGACTTTC.

J is TRBJ1-4 and V is TRBV30, with a tentative D call TRBD1 (5 bases). The CDR3 loop spans 13 amino acids. Trimming stripped 3 bases from V and 10 bases from J, with 15 bases between. Germline values: CDR1 GTSNPN, CDR2 SVGIG (reference sequence). The CDR3 reads CAWSSGVGGKLFF. CDR3 nucleotide sequence: TGTGCCTGGAGCAGTGGGGTCGGGGGAAAACTGTTTTTT. Looking up the rest from reference TRBV30 and TRBJ1-4 gives the full variable domain: SQTIHQWPATLVQPVGSPLSLECTVEGTSNPNLYWYRQAAGRGLQLLFYSVGIGQISSEVPQNLSASRPQDRQFILSSKKLLLSDSGFYLCAWSSGVGGKLFFGSGTQLSVL.

The rearrangement links TRBV23-1 to TRBJ1-5; 7 bases are shared with TRBD1. TRBV23-1 is sorted into the ORF group, with uncertain function. This CDR3 is 15 amino acids long. Trimming at V came to 0 bases and at J to 4 bases, leaving 3 bases not matched to a gene. CDR3 amino acids: CASSQSPGGNQPQHF. In nucleotides, the CDR3 is TGCGCCAGCAGTCAATCCCCAGGGGGGAATCAGCCCCAGCATTTT.

The chain couples TRBV7-9 to TRBJ2-7; 7 bases align to TRBD2. Per the germline V gene, CDR1 is SEHNR and CDR2 is FQNEAQ (reference sequence). V lost 2 bases and J lost 5; bases outside the gene matches: 9. There are 15 residues in the CDR3. CDR3 sequence: CASSLTAGSWNEQYF. The CDR3 bases are TGTGCCAGCAGCTTAACAGCGGGAAGCTGGAACGAGCAGTACTTC.

The genes are TRBV5-1 and TRBJ1-1; no clear D gene. The germline V gene encodes CDR1 SGHRS and CDR2 YFSETQ. Deletions cut 0 bases from V and 4 bases from J, with 13 bases between. The length of the CDR3 is 15 residues. The CDR3 sequence is CASSLVSQTGTEAFF. The CDR3 nucleotides read TGCGCCAGCAGCTTGGTTTCCCAGACGGGCACTGAAGCTTTCTTT.

The chain has TRBV2 and TRBJ2-5; a possible D gene is TRBD1 (5 bases). Germline loops: CDR1 SNHLY, CDR2 FYNNEI. The V end lost 2 bases, the J end lost 5 bases, and 9 bases lay between the germline ends. CDR3 length: 13 amino acids. The CDR3 DNA is TGTGCCAGCAGTGAACAGGGTGGGGAGACCCAGTACTTC. Its protein is CASSEQGGETQYF.

In this sample, this clone turned up once. The V gene is TRBV20-1, the J gene TRBJ1-1; D unresolved. V was clipped by 0 bases and J by 6 bases, with 5 bases between them. The germline V gene has CDR1 DFQATT and CDR2 SNEGSKA (reference sequence). This CDR3 has 11 amino acids. The CDR3 protein is CSARDGAEAFF. In DNA, the CDR3 is TGCAGTGCTAGAGACGGAGCTGAAGCTTTCTTT.

V usage is TRBV27 and J usage is TRBJ1-5, with D unclear. CDR1 MNHEY and CDR2 SMNVEV come from the germline V gene (reference sequence). The CDR3 loop spans 15 amino acids. V shed 5 bases and J shed 2 bases, with 13 bases lying between them. CDR3 loop: CASSVQFVGNQPQHF. The CDR3, as DNA: TGTGCCAGCAGTGTACAGTTTGTCGGCAATCAGCCCCAGCATTTT.

The rearrangement uses TRBV2 and TRBJ1-5; a weak D match, TRBD1 (5 bases). There are 13 residues in the CDR3. CDR1 and CDR2 from the germline V gene are SNHLY and FYNNEI. The ends were cut back, 7 bases at V and 2 bases at J, with 9 bases in the middle. This chain's CDR3 is CASKAGGNQPQHF. The CDR3 DNA sequence: TGTGCCAGCAAGGCGGGGGGCAATCAGCCCCAGCATTTT.

The rearrangement joins TRBV3-1 (or the pseudogene TRBV3-2) to TRBJ1-6, with D possibly being TRBD1 (6 bases). This CDR3 comprises 15 residues. From germline, CDR1 is LGHDT and CDR2 YNNKEL (reference sequence). The germline V and J ends were trimmed by 4 bases and 7 bases, with 14 bases remaining between them. Here the CDR3 reads CASSPAGARNSPLHF. The CDR3 DNA sequence: TGTGCCAGCAGCCCCGCGGGGGCTCGGAATTCACCCCTCCACTTT.

J is TRBJ1-2 and V is TRBV2, with D uncertain. There are 13 residues in the CDR3. V was pared by 4 bases and J by 1 base, with 7 bases between. Germline-derived CDR1 and CDR2 are SNHLY and FYNNEI. The CDR3 nucleotides read TGTGCCAGCAGTGGGGCCAGTAACTATGGCTACACCTTC. Protein sequence: CASSGASNYGYTF.

CDR3 sequence (DNA): TGTGCCAGCAGCCCGGACAGGGTCCAGGAGACCCAGTACTTC. Translating it yields CASSPDRVQETQYF. The chain combines TRBV7-3 with TRBJ2-5; 8 bases line up with TRBD1. With V trimmed by 5 bases and J by 5 bases, 7 bases remained unmatched. The CDR3 is 14 residues long. The germline V gene encodes CDR1 SGHTA and CDR2 FQGTGA.

This clone has a single count. This chain connects TRBV18 to TRBJ1-2; D gene ambiguous. There are 13 residues in the CDR3. Trimming stripped 3 bases from V and 2 bases from J, with 7 bases between. Germline assignment: CDR1 KGHSH and CDR2 LQKENI. The CDR3 protein is CASSPTSNYGYTF. CDR3 DNA: TGTGCCAGCTCACCGACATCAAACTATGGCTACACCTTC.

V gene TRBV30 combines with J gene TRBJ1-1; tentatively, D is TRBD1 (5 bases). The CDR3 sequence is 12 residues long. V was trimmed by 3 bases and J by 7 bases, leaving 12 bases between them. Germline values: CDR1 GTSNPN, CDR2 SVGIG (reference sequence). The CDR3 DNA sequence: TGTGCCTGGAGGCTAAATAGGGGTGAAGCTTTCTTT. As protein: CAWRLNRGEAFF.

This clone qualifies as medium-sized. The chain recombines TRBV28 with TRBJ2-7; 7 bases align to TRBD1. This CDR3 is built from 14 residues. The J segment lost 4 bases and the V segment lost 4 bases, leaving 7 bases of the junction unmatched. CDR1 and CDR2 (germline): MDHEN, SYDVKM. In DNA form, the CDR3 reads TGTGCCAGCAGTTCACCGACAGGGTCGTACGAGCAGTACTTC. This sequence encodes CASSSPTGSYEQYF.

V usage is TRBV5-4 and J usage is TRBJ2-5; D ambiguous. The CDR3 sequence is 14 residues long. The V end lost 1 base, the J end lost 3 bases, and 10 bases lay between the germline ends. Germline CDR1 SGHNT, CDR2 YYREEE (reference sequence). CDR3 amino acids: CASSLSPEKETQYF. CDR3 coding DNA: TGTGCCAGCAGCTTGTCTCCCGAGAAAGAGACCCAGTACTTC.

V usage is TRBV4-2 and J usage is TRBJ2-7; 8 positions match TRBD2. V dropped 1 base and J dropped 3; count of bases not matched to a gene: 8. CDR3 length equals 16 residues. The germline V gene encodes CDR1 LGHNA and CDR2 YNFKEQ. The CDR3 protein is CASSQARSGGLYEQYF. The CDR3 bases are TGTGCCAGCAGCCAAGCCAGAAGCGGGGGCCTCTACGAGCAGTACTTC.

CDR3 protein: CASSINAGTGNTIYF. The CDR3 DNA is TGTGCCAGTAGTATTAATGCGGGGACTGGAAACACCATATATTTT. V is TRBV19 and J is TRBJ1-3, with D unresolved. The CDR3 totals 15 residues. V was pared by 3 bases and J by 2 bases, with 11 bases between. Germline V gene sequence: CDR1 LNHDA, CDR2 SQIVND (reference sequence).

The rearrangement links TRBV5-1 to TRBJ2-7; maybe TRBD1 (7 bases). This CDR3 has 15 amino acids. Germline CDR1 SGHRS, CDR2 YFSETQ. Trimming took 5 bases from V and 2 from J, leaving 17 bases between them. CDR3 amino acids: CASSVGGQSTYEQYF. The CDR3 DNA is TGCGCCAGCAGTGTCGGGGGACAGTCGACCTACGAGCAGTACTTC.

This clone was seen a handful of times. J is TRBJ1-3 and V is TRBV4-2, with D perhaps matching TRBD1 (6 bases). V dropped 0 bases and J dropped 2 bases, with 8 bases sitting between them. The CDR3 covers 15 residues. Germline V lookup: CDR1 LGHNA, CDR2 YNFKEQ. The CDR3 region has the DNA TGTGCCAGCAGCCAAGAGTACAGGGCTGGAAACACCATATATTTT. It yields the protein CASSQEYRAGNTIYF.

The J gene is TRBJ1-4, the V gene TRBV15; 10 nucleotides align to TRBD1. CDR3 length: 16 amino acids. V dropped 4 bases and J dropped 8; count of bases not matched to a gene: 10. Germline V gene lookup returns CDR1 LNHNV and CDR2 YYDKDF (reference sequence). The CDR3 region is CATSTGGTGVGEKLFF. For the CDR3, the DNA is TGTGCCACCAGCACCGGAGGGACAGGGGTAGGGGAAAAACTGTTTTTT.